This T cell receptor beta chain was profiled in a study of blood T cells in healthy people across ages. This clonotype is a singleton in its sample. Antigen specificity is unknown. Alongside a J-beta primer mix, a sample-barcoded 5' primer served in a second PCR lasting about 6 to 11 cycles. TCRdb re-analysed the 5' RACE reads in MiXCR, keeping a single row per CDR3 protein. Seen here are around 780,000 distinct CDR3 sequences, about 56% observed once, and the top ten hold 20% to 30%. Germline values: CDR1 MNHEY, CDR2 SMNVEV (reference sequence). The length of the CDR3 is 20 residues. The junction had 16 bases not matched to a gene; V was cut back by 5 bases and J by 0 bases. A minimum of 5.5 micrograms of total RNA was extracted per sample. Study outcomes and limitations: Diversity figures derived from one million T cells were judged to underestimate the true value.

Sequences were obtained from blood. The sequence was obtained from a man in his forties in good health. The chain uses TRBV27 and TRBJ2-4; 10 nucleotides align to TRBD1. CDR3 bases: TGTGCCAGCAGTCCCGCACCGGGACAGGGGAATAGGATAGCCAAAAACATTCAGTACTTC. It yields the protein CASSPAPGQGNRIAKNIQYF.